This note documents a single TCR beta chain sequence. The second PCR ran roughly 6 to 12 cycles with a sample-barcoded 5' primer and J-beta primers. Each cDNA molecule was tagged by a template-switch adaptor that had 12 random nucleotides. At least 2.5 million CDR3-containing paired-end reads were obtained per sample. TCRdb used MiXCR to reprocess the 5' RACE reads, holding one entry per CDR3 protein. The table includes more than 500,000 distinct CDR3 sequences, roughly a quarter detected once. This CDR3 contains 16 residues. Unmatched junction bases numbered 8, after V lost 6 bases and J lost 5 bases. The sample is drawn from a study of blood T cells in healthy people across ages. Researchers report isolating at least 6.5 million PBMCs per sample. These same records also appear under a second study, on T cells of mothers and their children. This second study notes: Each mother yielded more than 8.5 million TCR beta CDR3 reads. Each child yielded a few million reads.

The specimen sequenced was blood. This sequence joins TRBV12-3 or TRBV12-4 and TRBJ2-5, with TRBD2 matching over 14 bases. This clonotype originated in a boy younger than 10 in good health. In DNA form, the CDR3 reads TGTGCCAGCAGGGGACTAGCGGGGGAGTATACGGAGACCCAGTACTTC. This codes for CASRGLAGEYTETQYF.